Listed below are T cell receptor beta chains from one sample, sequenced in a study of T cell clones after liver transplantation. The method was immunoSEQ multiplex PCR; TCRdb's version includes in-frame clones alone and lacks a portion of them. The sample has 68,000 or so clones, 80% seen once. The sequencing here drew on CD4+ T cells from blood, taken before liver transplant. The receptor set was obtained from a human donor who received a liver transplant. Each CDR3 is given with its conserved first and last residue. The D gene is left open where the match is weak. Not all rows give a size; the values are once, few, many and, for expanded clones, a class.

V gene: TRBV7-6; D gene: .; clone size: .; J gene: TRBJ1-2; CDR3 protein: CASSLNLKGSGYTF; CDR3 DNA: TGTGCCAGCAGCTTAAATCTGAAGGGGTCGGGCTACACCTTC
V gene: TRBV6-1; D gene: .; clone size: .; J gene: TRBJ2-2; CDR3 protein: CASSIEGGGELFF; CDR3 DNA: TGTGCCAGCAGCATAGAAGGGGGCGGGGAGCTGTTTTTT
V gene: TRBV28; D gene: .; clone size: once; J gene: TRBJ1-1; CDR3 protein: CASKGHLNTEAFF; CDR3 DNA: TGTGCCAGCAAAGGACACCTGAACACTGAAGCTTTCTTT
V gene: TRBV7-9; D gene: .; clone size: .; J gene: TRBJ1-1; CDR3 protein: CASSLGMNTEAFF; CDR3 DNA: TGTGCCAGCAGCTTGGGTATGAACACTGAAGCTTTCTTT
V gene: TRBV7-9; D gene: .; clone size: few; J gene: TRBJ1-2; CDR3 protein: CASSLAGAPGYTF; CDR3 DNA: TGTGCCAGCAGCTTAGCGGGGGCGCCCGGCTACACCTTC
V gene: TRBV5-1; D gene: TRBD1; clone size: .; J gene: TRBJ2-3; CDR3 protein: CASSSTGGLDTQYF; CDR3 DNA: TGCGCCAGCAGCTCGACAGGGGGTCTAGATACGCAGTATTTT
V gene: TRBV9; D gene: .; clone size: .; J gene: TRBJ2-2; CDR3 protein: CASSPLAGELFF; CDR3 DNA: TGTGCCAGCAGCCCTCTCGCCGGGGAGCTGTTTTTT
V gene: TRBV11-2; D gene: .; clone size: .; J gene: TRBJ2-7; CDR3 protein: CASSLLTWGGYEQYF; CDR3 DNA: TGTGCCAGCAGCTTATTGACTTGGGGTGGCTACGAGCAGTACTTC
V gene: TRBV4-1; D gene: .; clone size: .; J gene: TRBJ2-7; CDR3 protein: CASSHRTPRDEQYF; CDR3 DNA: TGCGCCAGCAGCCACAGGACCCCCCGGGACGAGCAGTACTTC
V gene: TRBV7-2; D gene: .; clone size: once; J gene: TRBJ2-3; CDR3 protein: CASSLVQIFTDTQYF; CDR3 DNA: TGTGCCAGCAGCTTGGTACAGATTTTCACAGATACGCAGTATTTT
V gene: TRBV19; D gene: .; clone size: .; J gene: TRBJ2-1; CDR3 protein: CASSPDPPGLSYNEQFF; CDR3 DNA: TGTGCCAGTAGTCCTGACCCGCCAGGACTCTCCTACAATGAGCAGTTCTTC
V gene: TRBV28; D gene: TRBD2; clone size: once; J gene: TRBJ2-7; CDR3 protein: CASSLTLAFYEQYF; CDR3 DNA: TGTGCCAGCAGTTTAACACTAGCGTTCTACGAGCAGTACTTC
V gene: TRBV18; D gene: .; clone size: .; J gene: TRBJ1-1; CDR3 protein: CASSLNTEAFF; CDR3 DNA: TGTGCCAGCTCGCTTAACACTGAAGCTTTCTTT
V gene: TRBV30; D gene: TRBD1; clone size: .; J gene: TRBJ1-5; CDR3 protein: CAWGPGTGGQPQHF; CDR3 DNA: TGTGCCTGGGGCCCCGGGACAGGGGGTCAGCCCCAGCATTTT
V gene: TRBV2; D gene: TRBD2; clone size: .; J gene: TRBJ2-1; CDR3 protein: CASVGAGGNEQFF; CDR3 DNA: TGTGCCAGCGTGGGTGCGGGAGGGAATGAGCAGTTCTTC
V gene: TRBV27; D gene: .; clone size: .; J gene: TRBJ2-6; CDR3 protein: CASSLSAGWAGANVLTF; CDR3 DNA: TGTGCCAGCAGTTTATCGGCGGGATGGGCTGGGGCCAACGTCCTGACTTTC
V gene: TRBV28; D gene: TRBD2; clone size: .; J gene: TRBJ2-7; CDR3 protein: CASIPLVPAGGKKQYF; CDR3 DNA: TGTGCCAGCATTCCCCTAGTACCAGCGGGGGGTAAGAAGCAGTACTTC
V gene: TRBV29-1; D gene: .; clone size: .; J gene: TRBJ1-2; CDR3 protein: CSVSTLGRAYGYTF; CDR3 DNA: TGCAGCGTTTCTACTTTGGGCAGGGCCTATGGCTACACCTTC
V gene: TRBV6-5; D gene: TRBD2; clone size: few; J gene: TRBJ2-7; CDR3 protein: CASSGTSPTYEQYF; CDR3 DNA: TGTGCCAGCAGTGGGACTAGCCCTACCTACGAGCAGTACTTC
V gene: TRBV7-9; D gene: TRBD2; clone size: .; J gene: TRBJ2-3; CDR3 protein: CASSSSGLAEMGTDTQYF; CDR3 DNA: TGTGCCAGCAGCTCCTCGGGACTAGCGGAAATGGGCACAGATACGCAGTATTTT
V gene: TRBV5-1; D gene: .; clone size: .; J gene: TRBJ2-7; CDR3 protein: CASSLVGPGEQYF; CDR3 DNA: TGCGCCAGCAGCTTGGTAGGCCCTGGTGAGCAGTACTTC
V gene: TRBV19; D gene: TRBD1; clone size: few; J gene: TRBJ1-5; CDR3 protein: CASRTQGGNQPQHF; CDR3 DNA: TGTGCCAGTAGAACTCAGGGGGGCAATCAGCCCCAGCATTTT
V gene: TRBV19; D gene: .; clone size: few; J gene: TRBJ2-6; CDR3 protein: CASGANVLTF; CDR3 DNA: TGTGCATCTGGGGCCAACGTCCTGACTTTC
V gene: TRBV7-9; D gene: .; clone size: few; J gene: TRBJ2-7; CDR3 protein: CASSLQVANEQYF; CDR3 DNA: TGTGCCAGCAGCTTACAAGTAGCCAACGAGCAGTACTTC